This T cell receptor (beta chain) derives from a study of blood T cell repertoires in COVID-19. Study information: Sample material is recorded as cDNA or gDNA derived from T cells, B-cell-depleted T cells, or PBMCs.

Germline CDR1 LNHDA, CDR2 SQIVND (reference sequence). The CDR3 has 17 amino acids. V lost 4 bases, J lost 11 bases, and 16 bases stayed unmatched. Per the original data handling: Estimates of nucleated cell counts were drawn from the amplification of reference gene primers. The assay was immunoSEQ multiplex PCR, and TCRdb's table has in-frame clones only and misses some. The V and J calls and clone size are taken from that table; D and trimming were inferred from the DNA. The sample shows about 250,000 clones, approximately 89% of them seen only once. Grouping used clinical history reported by participants in a survey and questionnaire. Participants in the exposed group had met a COVID-19 case in the 2 weeks before joining the study.

The sample consisted of PBMCs or T cells enriched from blood (not recorded which). The sequence was obtained from a woman between 35 and 50 years old who had been exposed to COVID-19. The chain has TRBV19 and TRBJ2-1; TRBD2 matches 11 bases. CDR3 sequence (DNA): TGTGCCAGTAGTAGTCCCCTGAGGAGTAGCGGGGGGGCCAAGCAGTTCTTC. Amino acids: CASSSPLRSSGGAKQFF.